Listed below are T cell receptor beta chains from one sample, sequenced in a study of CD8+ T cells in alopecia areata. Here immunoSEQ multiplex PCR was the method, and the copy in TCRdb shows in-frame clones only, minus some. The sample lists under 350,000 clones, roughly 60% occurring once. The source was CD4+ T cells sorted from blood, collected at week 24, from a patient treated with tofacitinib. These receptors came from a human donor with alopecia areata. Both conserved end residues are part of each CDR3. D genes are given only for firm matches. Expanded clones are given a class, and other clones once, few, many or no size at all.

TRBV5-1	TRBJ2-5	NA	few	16	TGCGCCAGCAGCTTCTACCTAAGGACACCCCAAGAGACCCAGTACTTC	CASSFYLRTPQETQYF
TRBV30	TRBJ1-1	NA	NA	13	TGTGCCTGGAGGAGGGATGAGATGACTGAAGCTTTCTTT	CAWRRDEMTEAFF
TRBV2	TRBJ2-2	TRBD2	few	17	TGTGCCAGCAGTGAAGCGCGGCTAGCGGAGAACACCGGGGAGCTGTTTTTT	CASSEARLAENTGELFF
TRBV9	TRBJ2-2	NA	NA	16	TGTGCCAGCAGCGTAGGTTCGTTCGCGAACACCGGGGAGCTGTTTTTT	CASSVGSFANTGELFF
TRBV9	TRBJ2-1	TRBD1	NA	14	TGTGCCAGCAGCCCCGAAGACAGGGCCAATGAGCAGTTCTTC	CASSPEDRANEQFF
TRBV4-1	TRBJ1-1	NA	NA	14	TGCGCCAGCAGCCGCTCCAGGGGACGGGCTGAAGCTTTCTTT	CASSRSRGRAEAFF
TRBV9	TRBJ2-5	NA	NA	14	TGTGCCAGCAGCGTAGGATTAAAGGAAGAGACCCAGTACTTC	CASSVGLKEETQYF
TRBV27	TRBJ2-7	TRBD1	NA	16	TGTGCCAGCAGTCGTAGACAGGGGGCGATCGGTTACGAGCAGTACTTC	CASSRRQGAIGYEQYF
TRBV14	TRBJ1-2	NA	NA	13	TGTGCCAGCAGCCAAGCAGGGTATACGGGCTACACCTTC	CASSQAGYTGYTF
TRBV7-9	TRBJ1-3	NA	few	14	TGTGCCAGCAGCTTTCGGGATCCTGGAAAGACCATATATTTT	CASSFRDPGKTIYF
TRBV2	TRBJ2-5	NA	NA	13	TGTGCCAGCAGTGATCGGCGAGGAGAGACCCAGTACTTC	CASSDRRGETQYF
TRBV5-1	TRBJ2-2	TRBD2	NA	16	TGCGCCAGCAGCTTTAGGACTAGCGCAGACACCGGGGAGCTGTTTTTT	CASSFRTSADTGELFF
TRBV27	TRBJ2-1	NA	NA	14	TGTGCCAGCAGTCCCAGCGACCGCTACAATGAGCAGTTCTTC	CASSPSDRYNEQFF
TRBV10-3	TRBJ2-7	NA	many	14	TGTGCCATCAGTGACCCAGGCAAAACCTACGAGCAGTACTTC	CAISDPGKTYEQYF
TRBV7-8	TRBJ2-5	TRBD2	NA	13	TGTGCCAGCAGCTCGGGGGGGCCTGAGACCCAGTACTTC	CASSSGGPETQYF
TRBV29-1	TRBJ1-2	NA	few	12	TGCAGCGGTGCAACGGGTAACTATGGCTACACCTTC	CSGATGNYGYTF
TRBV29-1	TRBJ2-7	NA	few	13	TGCAGCGTTGAAGATGGAAAGCACTACGAGCAGTACTTC	CSVEDGKHYEQYF
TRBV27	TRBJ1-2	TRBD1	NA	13	TGTGCCAGCAGGGGGGACAGTAGCTATGGCTACACCTTC	CASRGDSSYGYTF
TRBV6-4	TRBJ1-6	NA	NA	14	TGTGCCAGCAGTGACAGGTTGGGGAATTCACCCCTCCACTTT	CASSDRLGNSPLHF
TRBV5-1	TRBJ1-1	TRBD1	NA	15	TGCGCCAGCAGCCAACAGGGGGCAAAGAACACTGAAGCTTTCTTT	CASSQQGAKNTEAFF
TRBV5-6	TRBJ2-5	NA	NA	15	TGTGCCAGCAGCAAAGGAACAGGGTTGTGGGAGACCCAGTACTTC	CASSKGTGLWETQYF
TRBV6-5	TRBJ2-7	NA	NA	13	TGTGCCACCCGTCCCGGGACTTCCTACGAGCAGTACTTC	CATRPGTSYEQYF
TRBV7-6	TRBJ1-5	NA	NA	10	TGTGCCAGCAGCCCCCCTCCCCAGCATTTT	CASSPPPQHF
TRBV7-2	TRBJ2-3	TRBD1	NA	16	TGTGCCAGCAGCAAAGGGACAGACGAATGCACAGATACGCAGTATTTT	CASSKGTDECTDTQYF
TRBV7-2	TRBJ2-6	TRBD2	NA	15	TGTGCCAGCAGCCGGGGGGTAACTGGGGCCAACGTCCTGACTTTC	CASSRGVTGANVLTF
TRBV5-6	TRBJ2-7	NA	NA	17	TGTGCCAGCAGCCCCCCGTTCCGGCAGGGGAGGTATTCCGAGCAGTACTTC	CASSPPFRQGRYSEQYF
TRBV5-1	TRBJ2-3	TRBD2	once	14	TGCGCCAGCAGCAAGGGAGGGGGCACAGATACGCAGTATTTT	CASSKGGGTDTQYF
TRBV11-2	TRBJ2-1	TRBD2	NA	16	TGTGCCAGCAGCTTAGTTACGGGGGGGCTCTACAATGAGCAGTTCTTC	CASSLVTGGLYNEQFF
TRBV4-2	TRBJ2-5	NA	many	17	TGTGCCAGCAGCCTCCAGGGGCCCCCGCGAGAGCTCGAGACCCAGTACTTC	CASSLQGPPRELETQYF
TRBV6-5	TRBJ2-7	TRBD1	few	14	TGTGCCAGCAGTTACCAAGGGACAGCCTACGAGCAGTACTTC	CASSYQGTAYEQYF
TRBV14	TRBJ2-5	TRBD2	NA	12	TGTGCCAGCAGCAGGGAGGGCGAGACCCAGTACTTC	CASSREGETQYF
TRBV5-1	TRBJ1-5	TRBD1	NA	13	TGCGCCAGCAGCGTACGAGGGGGCGAACCCCAGCATTTT	CASSVRGGEPQHF
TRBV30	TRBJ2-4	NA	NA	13	TGTGCCTGGAGTACCGTAGCCAAAAACATTCAGTACTTC	CAWSTVAKNIQYF
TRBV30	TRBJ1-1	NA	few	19	TGTGCCTGGAGTGTTGGTTGGGGTGAGGGAAAACTACTGCCGACTGAAGCTTTCTTT	CAWSVGWGEGKLLPTEAFF
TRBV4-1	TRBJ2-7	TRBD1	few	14	TGCGCCAGCAGCCAAGCGACAGGGGGCGCCGAGCAGTACTTC	CASSQATGGAEQYF
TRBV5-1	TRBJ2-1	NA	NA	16	TGCGCCAGCAGCTTGGATCCCCTCAGCTCCTACAATGAGCAGTTCTTC	CASSLDPLSSYNEQFF
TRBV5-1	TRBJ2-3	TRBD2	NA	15	TGCGCCAGCAGCACTTCTCTAGCGGGGGCAGATACGCAGTATTTT	CASSTSLAGADTQYF
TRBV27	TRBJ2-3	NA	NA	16	TGTGCCAGCAGTCTACGGACAGAGACTAGCACAGATACGCAGTATTTT	CASSLRTETSTDTQYF
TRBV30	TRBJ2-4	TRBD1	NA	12	TGTGCCTGGAGTCCAGACTCCGGGACAGCGGACTTC	CAWSPDSGTADF
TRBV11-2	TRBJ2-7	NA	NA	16	TGTGCCAGCAGCTTAGGGAGTAGAAGCGGAGGCTTCGAGCAGTACTTC	CASSLGSRSGGFEQYF
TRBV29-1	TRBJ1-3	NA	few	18	TGCAGCGTTGCTCGCGACTGGCGAGAGAGAGGAGCCGGAAACACCATATATTTT	CSVARDWRERGAGNTIYF
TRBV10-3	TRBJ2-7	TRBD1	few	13	TGTGCCTCCGGCGGGCAGGGGGCCTACGAGCAGTACTTC	CASGGQGAYEQYF
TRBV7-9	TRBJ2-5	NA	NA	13	TGTGCCAGCAGCTTAGGTAGGAGAGAGACCCAGTACTTC	CASSLGRRETQYF
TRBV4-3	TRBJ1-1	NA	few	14	TGCGCCAGCAGCCAAGGGGGGGTACAGGCTAAAGCTTTCTTT	CASSQGGVQAKAFF
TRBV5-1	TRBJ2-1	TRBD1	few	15	TGCGCCAGCAGCTCGGGACAGGGGGCGCAAAATGAGCAGTTCTTC	CASSSGQGAQNEQFF
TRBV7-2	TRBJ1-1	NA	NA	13	TGTGCCAGCAGCTTTAAAAGGGACACTGAAGCTTTCTTT	CASSFKRDTEAFF
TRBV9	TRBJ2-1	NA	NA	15	TGTGCCAGCAGCGTAGTGTCTGGAGGCTACAATGAGCAGTTCTTC	CASSVVSGGYNEQFF
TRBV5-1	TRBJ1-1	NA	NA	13	TGCGCCAGCAGGCGGGGGAGTAACACTGAAGCTTTCTTT	CASRRGSNTEAFF
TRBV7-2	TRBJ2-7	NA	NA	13	TGTGCCAGCAGCCCCGAATCAAACTACGAGCAGTACTTC	CASSPESNYEQYF
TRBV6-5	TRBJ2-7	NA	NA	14	TGTGCCAGCAGTCGGACAGTTACTCAATACGAGCAGTACTTC	CASSRTVTQYEQYF
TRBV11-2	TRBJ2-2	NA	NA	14	TGTGCCAGCAGCTATGGACTCTACACCGGGGAGCTGTTTTTT	CASSYGLYTGELFF
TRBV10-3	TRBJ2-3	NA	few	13	TGTGCCTCGAAACCCAGCAGCACAGATACGCAGTATTTT	CASKPSSTDTQYF
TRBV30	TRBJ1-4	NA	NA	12	TGTGCCTGGATTCAAGGCGGGGGAAAACTGTTTTTT	CAWIQGGGKLFF
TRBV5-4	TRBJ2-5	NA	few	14	TGTGCCAGCAGCTCCGATGGGACCCAAGAGACCCAGTACTTC	CASSSDGTQETQYF
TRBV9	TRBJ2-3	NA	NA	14	TGTGCCAGCAGCGTAGGTGGCAGAAAAGATACGCAGTATTTT	CASSVGGRKDTQYF
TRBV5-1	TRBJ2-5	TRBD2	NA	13	TGCGCCAGCAGCTCCGGGGGGAGGGAGACCCAGTACTTC	CASSSGGRETQYF
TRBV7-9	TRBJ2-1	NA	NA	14	TGTGCCATCAACCTGGGGAGCTCCTACAATGAGCAGTTCTTC	CAINLGSSYNEQFF